Described below is a single TCR beta chain sequence and its context. Its antigen is unknown. The conserved final phenylalanine or tryptophan is absent from the CDR3, which likely points to a read error. Germline lookup yields CDR1 SGHAT and CDR2 FQNNGV. Trimming cost V 9 bases and J 9 bases; bases outside gene matches: 14. The CDR3 is made up of 14 amino acids. The data belong to a study of tumor-infiltrating lymphocytes in primary liver carcinoma. Study details: All lesions had stage T1-T3 N0M0 and about 4.2 to 10 cm widths.

The researchers obtained blood RNA from unsorted whole blood and also extracted germline DNA. Presurgery, approximately 4 milliliters of peripheral blood were collected. Study conclusions and caveats: Significantly greater top-250-clone fractions characterized tumors relative to blood (p = 0.039). Unsorted bulk samples meant CD4+ and CD8+ repertoires went uncompared.

Priming with a constant-region primer yielded TCR beta cDNA from 400 to 550 ng total RNA. What produced the TCR beta libraries was three nested multiplex PCR rounds using slightly modified ARM-PCR. The first two PCR rounds used TRBV1-TRBV30 forward primers with a C-beta reverse primer, about 10 cycles each. TCRdb called the multiplex PCR reads again in MiXCR, with one record for every CDR3 protein. The table lists approximately 340,000 distinct CDR3 sequences, around 60% of them singletons. This sequence was found in a man aged 40-50 years with primary liver carcinoma and hepatitis B virus infection. Material for sequencing was peripheral blood. The rearrangement joins TRBV11-2 to TRBJ2-1, with TRBD2 matching 7 bases. The DNA of the CDR3 is TGTGCCAGTTCGACTAGCTGGGCTACAATTGAGCAGTTCTTA. Encoded protein: CASSTSWATIEQFL.